This paragraph covers one T cell receptor beta chain sequence. No antigen is known for it. Trimming pared 6 bases from V and 5 bases from J, leaving 10 bases between. CDR1 and CDR2 (germline): SGHAT, FQNNGV. The CDR3 has 13 amino acids. The data stem from a study of cytomegalovirus exposure and HLA in healthy donors. Background on the study: The Caucasian-associated ancestry cluster held 65% to 85% of roughly 400 genotyped donors.

General observations from the study: In a later analysis, a missense DCLRE1C variant was linked to TCR beta V- and J-gene trimming.

In the PCR, 60 Vbeta and 13 Jbeta primers were used. Generated by immunoSEQ multiplex PCR, the TCRdb table keeps only in-frame clones and is missing some. This table holds 50,000 or so clones, about 77% found once. Sequenced material: PBMCs. The genes are TRBV11-2 and TRBJ2-2; perhaps TRBD2 as D (5 bases). This receptor was identified in a female donor in good health and CMV-seronegative. The CDR3 loop is CASRWEWTGELFF. Written as DNA, the CDR3 is TGTGCCAGCAGGTGGGAGTGGACCGGGGAGCTGTTTTTT.